This T cell receptor beta chain is drawn from a study of human T cells and chemical hapten exposure. Overall study: Cases of alopecia areata, totalis or universalis occurred in a predominantly female patient group. Whole-study results and caveats: Expanded TCRs created a significantly greater count of big CDR3 similarity clusters than controls did.

TCRdb called the RACE reads again in MiXCR, with one record for every CDR3 protein. This table has hundreds of thousands of distinct CDR3 sequences, over 6% appearing once. This clonotype was seen repeatedly, ten times or more. Its matching antigen is unknown. Noted time point: patch test 2, 6 weeks after DPC sensitization. Described treatment: therapeutic diphenylcyclopropenone sensitization with weekly scalp DPC. Germline assignment: CDR1 MNHNY and CDR2 SVGAGI (reference sequence). The CDR3 runs 14 residues. With 3 bases clipped from V and 6 bases from J, the junction kept 4 bases outside the gene matches.

This receptor was obtained from a woman younger than 30 with alopecia areata. Some clones in this sample may be carry-over from other donors' samples. This specimen was whole blood, taken in connection with sensitization to the hapten diphenylcyclopropenone (DPC). V gene TRBV6-6 combines with J gene TRBJ1-4; 7 nucleotides align to TRBD1. Here the CDR3 DNA reads TGTGCCAGCAGTTATTCCGACAGGGATGAAAAACTGTTTTTT. It is translated as CASSYSDRDEKLFF.